These T cell receptor beta chains were read from a single sample in a study of healthy donors' naive CD4 and CD8 T cells. TCRdb reprocessed the reads with MiXCR, giving one entry per CDR3 protein. The data hold about 180,000 distinct CDR3 sequences, with about 70% observed a single time. Sequencing input: naive CD4+ and CD8+ T cells sorted from blood, pooled from several donors. The receptors were sampled from a pool of human donors in good health; the sample pools cells from several healthy donors. CDR3s include the opening cysteine and the closing phenylalanine or tryptophan. Fields, in order: V gene, J gene, CDR3 protein.

>TRBV20-1|TRBJ2-1
CSAATQGSYNEQFF
>TRBV19|TRBJ1-5
CASSWPRAPQHF
>TRBV4-1|TRBJ2-1
CASSQVVTSGSIAYNEQFF
>TRBV29-1|TRBJ2-7
CSVDRGDEQYF
>TRBV19|TRBJ1-1
CASSTTGVTVNTEAFF
>TRBV11-2|TRBJ2-7
CASSLVRGDEQYF
>TRBV29-1|TRBJ2-5
CSVENTAQETQYF
>TRBV5-1|TRBJ2-1
CASSYGPPNEQFF
>TRBV6-5|TRBJ2-3
CASSYRGKTTDTQYF
>TRBV27|TRBJ1-1
CASRNRGNTEAFF
>TRBV14|TRBJ2-3
CASRQASAGETDTQYF
>TRBV12-3/TRBV12-4|TRBJ2-7
CASSLVLGATYEQYF
>TRBV20-1|TRBJ2-7
CSPGGGYEQYF
>TRBV6-5|TRBJ2-7
CASSQLNGASYEQYF
>TRBV6-6|TRBJ2-7
CASSAQGGTSYEQYF
>TRBV12-3/TRBV12-4|TRBJ1-2
CASSPRDNYGYTF
>TRBV6-5|TRBJ1-1
CASSVQGWNTEAFF
>TRBV5-1|TRBJ2-6
CASSLAGAAGANVLTF
>TRBV29-1|TRBJ1-2
CSVEGDYGYTF
>TRBV29-1|TRBJ2-7
CSVGVQSYEQYF
>TRBV29-1|TRBJ1-1
CSAAKGMNTEAFF
>TRBV6-5|TRBJ2-3
CASSLTGLAGFTDTQYF
>TRBV11-2|TRBJ1-5
CASSLTTGGQPQHF
>TRBV2|TRBJ2-1
CASSASTGLYNEQFF
>TRBV19|TRBJ1-2
CASSPTGKAYGYTF
>TRBV2|TRBJ2-5
CASSGSYWTQYF
>TRBV19|TRBJ2-1
CASRESGNTEQFF
>TRBV19|TRBJ2-5
CASSSGALGTQYF
>TRBV6-2/TRBV6-3|TRBJ2-7
CASSYPAEITYEQYF
>TRBV27|TRBJ1-2
CASSSSPWEGYGYTF
>TRBV29-1|TRBJ2-1
CSGSLPTNEQFF
>TRBV29-1|TRBJ1-1
CSVVGGGGTEAFF
>TRBV5-5|TRBJ2-7
CASSTWTVGFYEQYF
>TRBV5-6|TRBJ1-2
CASSRGQVVGGYTF
>TRBV29-1|TRBJ2-1
CSVVILGEQFF
>TRBV19|TRBJ2-3
CASSMDRTYPTDTQYF
>TRBV12-3/TRBV12-4|TRBJ1-2
CANRQGSHNYGYTF
>TRBV29-1|TRBJ2-7
CSVEDQDHSYEQYF
>TRBV29-1|TRBJ1-1
CSVSGHGPVRNTEAFF
>TRBV11-1|TRBJ2-3
CASTQWGPADTQYF
>TRBV15|TRBJ2-1
CATSARDRGYNEQFF
>TRBV6-6|TRBJ2-1
CASSEQGVDEQFF
>TRBV29-1|TRBJ1-1
CSVESRLSNTEAFF
>TRBV11-2|TRBJ2-3
CASSLISGSTDTQYF
>TRBV5-4|TRBJ1-1
CASSPGQGVTNTEAFF
>TRBV27|TRBJ1-2
CASSFSGTGWNYGYTF
>TRBV15|TRBJ1-5
CATSRGTESNQPQHF
>TRBV6-5|TRBJ2-7
CASSYSGGSSYEQYF
>TRBV24-1|TRBJ2-1
CATSVGQRLNNEQFF
>TRBV12-3/TRBV12-4|TRBJ1-2
CASRPGTGGYGYTF
>TRBV10-3|TRBJ1-1
CAICSFGGEAFF
>TRBV19|TRBJ1-2
CASSNYGQGLPYGYTF
>TRBV27|TRBJ2-2
CASSPLGANTGELFF
>TRBV10-3|TRBJ2-3
CAISESDFTQYF
>TRBV6-5|TRBJ2-1
CASRESGRVYNEQFF
>TRBV5-1|TRBJ1-1
CASRITGGNTEAFF
>TRBV29-1|TRBJ2-7
CSVDPLGGGEQYF